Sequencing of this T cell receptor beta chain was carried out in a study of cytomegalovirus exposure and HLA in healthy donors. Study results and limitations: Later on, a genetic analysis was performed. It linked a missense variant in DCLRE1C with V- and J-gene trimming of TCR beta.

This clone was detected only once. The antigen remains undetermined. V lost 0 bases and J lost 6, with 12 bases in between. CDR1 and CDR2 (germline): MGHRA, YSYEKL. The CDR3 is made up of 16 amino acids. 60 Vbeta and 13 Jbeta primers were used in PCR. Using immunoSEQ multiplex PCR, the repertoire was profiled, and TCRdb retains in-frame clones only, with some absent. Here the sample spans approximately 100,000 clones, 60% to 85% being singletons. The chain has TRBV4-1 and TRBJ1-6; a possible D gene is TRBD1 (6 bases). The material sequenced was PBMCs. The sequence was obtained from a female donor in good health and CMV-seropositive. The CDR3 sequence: CASSQDRSGVNSPLHF. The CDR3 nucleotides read TGCGCCAGCAGCCAAGATAGGTCAGGGGTTAATTCACCCCTCCACTTT.